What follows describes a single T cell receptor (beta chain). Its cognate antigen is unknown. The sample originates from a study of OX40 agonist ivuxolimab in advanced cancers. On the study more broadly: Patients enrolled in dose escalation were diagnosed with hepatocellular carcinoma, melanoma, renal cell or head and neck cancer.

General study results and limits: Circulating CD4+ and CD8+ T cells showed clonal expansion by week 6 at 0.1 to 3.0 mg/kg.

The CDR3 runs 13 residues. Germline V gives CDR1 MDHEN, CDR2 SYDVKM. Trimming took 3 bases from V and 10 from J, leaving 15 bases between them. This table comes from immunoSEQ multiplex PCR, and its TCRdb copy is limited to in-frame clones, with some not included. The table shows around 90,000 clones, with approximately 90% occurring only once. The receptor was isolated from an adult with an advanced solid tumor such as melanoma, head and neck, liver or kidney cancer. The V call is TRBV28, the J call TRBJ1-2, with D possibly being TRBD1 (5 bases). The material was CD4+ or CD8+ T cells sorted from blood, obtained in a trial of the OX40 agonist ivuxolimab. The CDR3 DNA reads TGTGCCAGCAGTTTGTCCCAGGGACTGGTCTACACCTTC. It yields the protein CASSLSQGLVYTF.